This entry features one T cell receptor (beta chain) sequence. PCRs each included synthetic TCR analog templates spiked in. Repertoires were generated with immunoSEQ multiplex PCR, while TCRdb's copy carries only in-frame clones and drops some. The sample yields around 69,000 clones, about 91% seen once. The data stem from a study of PD-L1 blockade in urothelial cancer. Stated time point: peripheral blood 6 weeks after treatment start. There are 17 residues in the CDR3. Trimming at V came to 4 bases and at J to 7 bases, leaving 11 bases not matched to a gene. The germline V gene has CDR1 KGHSH and CDR2 LQKENI.

The chain has TRBV18 and TRBJ2-1, with 12 bases that match TRBD2. The TCR sequence derives from a woman older than 75 with urothelial cancer. The material sequenced was PBMCs, taken around atezolizumab (anti-PD-L1) treatment. In nucleotides, the CDR3 is TGTGCCAGCTCACTCCAACGACTAGCGGGAGTCCTGAATGAGCAGTTCTTC. It is translated as CASSLQRLAGVLNEQFF.